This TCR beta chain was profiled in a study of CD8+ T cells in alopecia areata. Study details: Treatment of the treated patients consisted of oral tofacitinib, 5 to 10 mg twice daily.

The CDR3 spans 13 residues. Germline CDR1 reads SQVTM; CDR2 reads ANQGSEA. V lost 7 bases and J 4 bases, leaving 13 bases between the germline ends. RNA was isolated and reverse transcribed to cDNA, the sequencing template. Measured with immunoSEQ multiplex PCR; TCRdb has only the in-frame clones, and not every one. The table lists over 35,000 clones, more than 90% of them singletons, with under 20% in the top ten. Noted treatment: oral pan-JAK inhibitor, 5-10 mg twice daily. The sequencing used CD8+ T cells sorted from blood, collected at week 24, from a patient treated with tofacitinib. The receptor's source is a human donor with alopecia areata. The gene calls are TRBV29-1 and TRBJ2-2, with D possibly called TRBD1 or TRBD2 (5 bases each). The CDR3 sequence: CSAQHGTTGELFF. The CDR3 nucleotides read TGCAGCGCCCAACACGGGACCACCGGGGAGCTGTTTTTT.